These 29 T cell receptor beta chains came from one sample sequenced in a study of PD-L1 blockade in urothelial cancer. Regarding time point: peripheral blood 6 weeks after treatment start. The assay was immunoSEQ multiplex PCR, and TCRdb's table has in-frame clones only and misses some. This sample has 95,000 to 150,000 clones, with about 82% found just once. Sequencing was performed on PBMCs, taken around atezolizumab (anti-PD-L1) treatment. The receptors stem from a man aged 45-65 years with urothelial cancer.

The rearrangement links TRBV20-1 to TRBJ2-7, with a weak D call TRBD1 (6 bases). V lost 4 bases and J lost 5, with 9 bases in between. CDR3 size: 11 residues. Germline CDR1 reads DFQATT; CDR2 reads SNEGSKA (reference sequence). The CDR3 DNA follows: TGCAGTGCTACCCCAGGGGACGAGCAGTACTTC. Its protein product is CSATPGDEQYF.

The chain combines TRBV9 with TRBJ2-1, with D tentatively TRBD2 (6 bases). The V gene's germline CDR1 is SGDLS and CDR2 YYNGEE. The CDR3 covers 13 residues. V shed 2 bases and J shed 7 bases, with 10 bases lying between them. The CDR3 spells CASSVSGGNEQFF. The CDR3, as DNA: TGTGCCAGCAGCGTTTCCGGGGGTAATGAGCAGTTCTTC.

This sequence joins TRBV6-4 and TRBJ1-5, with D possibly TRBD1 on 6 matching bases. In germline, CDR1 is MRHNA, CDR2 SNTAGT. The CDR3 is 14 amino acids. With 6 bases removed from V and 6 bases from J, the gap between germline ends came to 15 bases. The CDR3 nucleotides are TGTGCCAGCAGCGCCTTGGGGGCCGGTCAGCCCCAGCATTTT. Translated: CASSALGAGQPQHF.

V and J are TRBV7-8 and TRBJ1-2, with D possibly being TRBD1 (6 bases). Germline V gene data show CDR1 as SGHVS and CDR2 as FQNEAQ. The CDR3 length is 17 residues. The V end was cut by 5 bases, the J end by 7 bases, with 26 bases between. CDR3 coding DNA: TGTGCCAGCAGCATAGAAATTACACAGGGCGGTTTCAGTGGCTACACCTTC. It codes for CASSIEITQGGFSGYTF.

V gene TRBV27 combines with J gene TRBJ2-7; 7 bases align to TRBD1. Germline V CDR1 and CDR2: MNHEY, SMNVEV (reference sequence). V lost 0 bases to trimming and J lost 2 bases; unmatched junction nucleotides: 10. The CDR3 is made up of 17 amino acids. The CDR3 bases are TGTGCCAGCAGTTTATCCGCCTCAAGACAGGGTACCTACGAGCAGTACTTC. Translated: CASSLSASRQGTYEQYF.

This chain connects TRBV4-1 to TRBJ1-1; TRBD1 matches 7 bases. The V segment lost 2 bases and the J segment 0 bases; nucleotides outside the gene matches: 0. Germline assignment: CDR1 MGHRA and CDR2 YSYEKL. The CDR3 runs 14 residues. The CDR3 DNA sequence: TGCGCCAGCAGCCAAACAGGGGTGAACACTGAAGCTTTCTTT. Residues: CASSQTGVNTEAFF.

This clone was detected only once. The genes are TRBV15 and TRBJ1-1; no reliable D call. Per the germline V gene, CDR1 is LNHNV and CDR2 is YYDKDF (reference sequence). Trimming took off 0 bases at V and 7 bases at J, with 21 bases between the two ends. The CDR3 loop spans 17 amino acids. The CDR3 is CATSRELTQFETIEAFF. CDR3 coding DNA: TGTGCCACCAGCAGAGAACTGACACAATTCGAAACAATTGAAGCTTTCTTT. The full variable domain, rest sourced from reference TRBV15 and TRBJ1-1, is DAMVIQNPRYQVTQFGKPVTLSCSQTLNHNVMYWYQQKSSQAPKLLFHYYDKDFNNEADTPDNFQSRRPNTSFCFLDIRSPGLGDTAMYLCATSRELTQFETIEAFFGQGTRLTVV.

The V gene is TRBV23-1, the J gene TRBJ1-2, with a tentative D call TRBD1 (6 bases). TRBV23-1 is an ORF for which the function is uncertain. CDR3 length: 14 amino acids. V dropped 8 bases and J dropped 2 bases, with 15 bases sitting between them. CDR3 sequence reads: CASSPWTDNYGYTF. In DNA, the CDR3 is TGCGCCAGCTCACCCTGGACAGACAACTATGGCTACACCTTC.

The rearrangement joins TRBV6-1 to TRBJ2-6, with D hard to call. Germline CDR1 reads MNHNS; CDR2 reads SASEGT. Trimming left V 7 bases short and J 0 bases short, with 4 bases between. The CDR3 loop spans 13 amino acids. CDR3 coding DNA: TGTGCCAGCACAGGCTCTGGGGCCAACGTCCTGACTTTC. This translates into CASTGSGANVLTF.

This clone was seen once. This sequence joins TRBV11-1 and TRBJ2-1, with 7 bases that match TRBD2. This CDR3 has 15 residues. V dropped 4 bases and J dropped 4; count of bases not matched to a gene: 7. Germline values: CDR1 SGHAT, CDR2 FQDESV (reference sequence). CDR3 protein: CASSSNAGVYNEQFF. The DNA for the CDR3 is TGTGCCAGCAGCTCAAACGCGGGAGTGTACAATGAGCAGTTCTTC.

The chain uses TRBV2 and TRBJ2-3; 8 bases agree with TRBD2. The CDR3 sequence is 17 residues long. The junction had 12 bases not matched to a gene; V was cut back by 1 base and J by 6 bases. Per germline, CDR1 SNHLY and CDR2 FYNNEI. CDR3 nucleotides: TGTGCCAGCAGTGAAGAAGGAATAGCGACTAGCGCCGATACGCAGTATTTT. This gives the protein CASSEEGIATSADTQYF.

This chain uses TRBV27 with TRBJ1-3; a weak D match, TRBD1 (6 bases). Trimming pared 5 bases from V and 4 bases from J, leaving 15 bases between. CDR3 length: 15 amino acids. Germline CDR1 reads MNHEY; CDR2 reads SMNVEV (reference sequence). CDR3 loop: CASSQNWGPGNTIYF. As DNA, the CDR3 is TGTGCCAGCAGTCAAAATTGGGGGCCGGGAAACACCATATATTTT.

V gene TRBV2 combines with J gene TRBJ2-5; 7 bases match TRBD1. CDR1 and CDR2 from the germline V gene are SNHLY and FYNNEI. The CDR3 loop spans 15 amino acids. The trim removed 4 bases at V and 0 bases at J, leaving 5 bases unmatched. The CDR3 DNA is TGTGCCAGCAGTGCGGGACAGATGAACCAAGAGACCCAGTACTTC. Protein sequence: CASSAGQMNQETQYF.

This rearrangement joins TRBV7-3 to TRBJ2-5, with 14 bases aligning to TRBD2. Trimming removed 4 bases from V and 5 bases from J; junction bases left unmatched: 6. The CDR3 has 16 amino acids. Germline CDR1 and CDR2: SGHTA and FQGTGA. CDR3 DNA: TGTGCCAGCAGCTCCGGACTAGCGGGAGGCTCGGAGACCCAGTACTTC. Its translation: CASSSGLAGGSETQYF.

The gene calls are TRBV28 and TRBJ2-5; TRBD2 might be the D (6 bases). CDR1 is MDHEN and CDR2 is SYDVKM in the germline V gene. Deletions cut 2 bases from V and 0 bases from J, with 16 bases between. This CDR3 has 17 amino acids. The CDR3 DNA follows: TGTGCCAGCAGTTTAATTGGTAGCGGATGGTACCAAGAGACCCAGTACTTC. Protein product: CASSLIGSGWYQETQYF. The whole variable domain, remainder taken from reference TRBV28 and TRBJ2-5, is DVKVTQSSRYLVKRTGEKVFLECVQDMDHENMFWYRQDPGLGLRLIYFSYDVKMKEKGDIPEGYSVSREKKERFSLILESASTNQTSMYLCASSLIGSGWYQETQYFGPGTRLLVL.

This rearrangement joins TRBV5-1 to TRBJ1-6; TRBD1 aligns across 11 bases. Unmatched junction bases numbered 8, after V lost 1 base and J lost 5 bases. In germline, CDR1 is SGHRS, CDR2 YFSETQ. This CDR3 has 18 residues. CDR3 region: CASSLLDRGLGDNSPLHF. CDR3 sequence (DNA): TGCGCCAGCAGCTTGTTGGACAGGGGGCTCGGGGATAATTCACCCCTCCACTTT.

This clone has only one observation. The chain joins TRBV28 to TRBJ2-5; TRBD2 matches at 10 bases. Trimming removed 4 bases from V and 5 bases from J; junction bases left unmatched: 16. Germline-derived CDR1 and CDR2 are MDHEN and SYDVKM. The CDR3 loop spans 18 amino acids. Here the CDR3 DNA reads TGTGCCAGCAGTTCTAATCAGCGGGAGGGCCCCCTGAGGGAGACCCAGTACTTC. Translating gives CASSSNQREGPLRETQYF.

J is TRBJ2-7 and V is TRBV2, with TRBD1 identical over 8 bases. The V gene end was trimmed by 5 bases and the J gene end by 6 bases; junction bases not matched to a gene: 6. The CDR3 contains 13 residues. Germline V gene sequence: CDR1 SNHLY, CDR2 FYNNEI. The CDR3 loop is CASSTDRGREQYF. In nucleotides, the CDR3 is TGTGCCAGCAGTACCGACAGGGGCCGCGAGCAGTACTTC. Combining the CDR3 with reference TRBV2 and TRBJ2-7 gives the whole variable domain EPEVTQTPSHQVTQMGQEVILRCVPISNHLYFYWYRQILGQKVEFLVSFYNNEISEKSEIFDDQFSVERPDGSNFTLKIRSTKLEDSAMYFCASSTDRGREQYFGPGTRLTVT.

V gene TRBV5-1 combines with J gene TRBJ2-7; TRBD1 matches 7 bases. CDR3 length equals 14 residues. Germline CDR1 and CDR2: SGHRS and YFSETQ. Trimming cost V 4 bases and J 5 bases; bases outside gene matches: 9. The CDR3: CASSPGTVSNEQYF. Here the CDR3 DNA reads TGCGCCAGCAGCCCGGGGACAGTCAGCAACGAGCAGTACTTC.

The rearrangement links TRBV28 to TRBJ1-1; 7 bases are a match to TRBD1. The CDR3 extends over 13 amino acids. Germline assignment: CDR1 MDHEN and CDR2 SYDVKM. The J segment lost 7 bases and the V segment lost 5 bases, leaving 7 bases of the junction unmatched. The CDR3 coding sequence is TGTGCCAGCAGTCACAAACAGGGGAATGAAGCTTTCTTT. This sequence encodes CASSHKQGNEAFF.

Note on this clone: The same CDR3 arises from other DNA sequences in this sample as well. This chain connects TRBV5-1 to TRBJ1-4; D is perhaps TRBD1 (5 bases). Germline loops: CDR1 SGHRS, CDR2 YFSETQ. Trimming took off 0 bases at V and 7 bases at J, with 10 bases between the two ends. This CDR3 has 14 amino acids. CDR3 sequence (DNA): TGCGCCAGCAGCTTGGGGCAGGGTGGTGAAAAACTGTTTTTT. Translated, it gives CASSLGQGGEKLFF.

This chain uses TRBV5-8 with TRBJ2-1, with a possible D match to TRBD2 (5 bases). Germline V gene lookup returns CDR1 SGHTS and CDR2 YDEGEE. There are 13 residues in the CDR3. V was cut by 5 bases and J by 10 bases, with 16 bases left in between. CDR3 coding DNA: TGTGCCAGCAGTCGGGATACTCATCTCGAGCAGTTCTTC. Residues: CASSRDTHLEQFF.

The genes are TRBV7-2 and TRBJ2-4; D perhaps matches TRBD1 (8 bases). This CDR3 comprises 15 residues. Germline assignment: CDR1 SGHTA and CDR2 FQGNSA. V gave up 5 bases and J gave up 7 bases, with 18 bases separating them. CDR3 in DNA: TGTGCCAGCAGCGCCTTAACAGGGGGGGGGAACATTCAGTACTTC. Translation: CASSALTGGGNIQYF.

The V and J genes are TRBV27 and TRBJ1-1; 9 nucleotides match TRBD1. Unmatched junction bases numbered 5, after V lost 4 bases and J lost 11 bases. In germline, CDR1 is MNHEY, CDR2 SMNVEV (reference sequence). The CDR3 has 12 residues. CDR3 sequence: CASSSGQGMAFF. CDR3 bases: TGTGCCAGCAGTTCCGGACAGGGGATGGCTTTCTTT.

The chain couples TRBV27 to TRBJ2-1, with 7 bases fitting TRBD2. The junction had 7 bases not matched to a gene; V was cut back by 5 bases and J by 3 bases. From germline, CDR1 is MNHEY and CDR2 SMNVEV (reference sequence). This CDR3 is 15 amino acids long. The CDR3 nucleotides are TGTGCCAGCAGTCCCTCTAGCGGATACTACAATGAGCAGTTCTTC. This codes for CASSPSSGYYNEQFF.

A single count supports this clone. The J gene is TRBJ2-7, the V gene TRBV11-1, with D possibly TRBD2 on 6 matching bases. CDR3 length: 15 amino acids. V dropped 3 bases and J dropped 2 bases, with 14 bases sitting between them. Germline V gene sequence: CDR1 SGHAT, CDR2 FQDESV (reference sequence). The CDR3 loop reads CASSFTGTPAYEQYF. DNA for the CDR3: TGTGCCAGCAGCTTTACCGGGACTCCCGCCTACGAGCAGTACTTC.

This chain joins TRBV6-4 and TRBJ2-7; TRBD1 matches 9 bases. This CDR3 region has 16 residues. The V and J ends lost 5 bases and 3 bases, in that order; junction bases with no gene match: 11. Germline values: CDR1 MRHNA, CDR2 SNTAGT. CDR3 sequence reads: CASSNIRDRVIYEQYF. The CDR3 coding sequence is TGTGCCAGCAGTAATATCCGGGACAGGGTTATCTACGAGCAGTACTTC.

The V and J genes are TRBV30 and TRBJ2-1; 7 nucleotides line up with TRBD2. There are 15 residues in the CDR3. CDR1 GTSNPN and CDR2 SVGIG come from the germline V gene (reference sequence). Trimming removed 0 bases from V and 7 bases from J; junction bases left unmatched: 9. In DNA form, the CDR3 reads TGTGCCTGGAGTGTCAGCGGGATGTTAAATAATGAGCAGTTCTTC. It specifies CAWSVSGMLNNEQFF.

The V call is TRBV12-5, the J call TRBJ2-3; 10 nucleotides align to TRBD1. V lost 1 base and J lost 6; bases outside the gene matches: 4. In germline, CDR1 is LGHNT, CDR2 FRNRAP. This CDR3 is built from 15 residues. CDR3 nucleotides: TGTGCTAGTGGTTTGGGACAGGGGGCGACGGATACGCAGTATTTT. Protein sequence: CASGLGQGATDTQYF.